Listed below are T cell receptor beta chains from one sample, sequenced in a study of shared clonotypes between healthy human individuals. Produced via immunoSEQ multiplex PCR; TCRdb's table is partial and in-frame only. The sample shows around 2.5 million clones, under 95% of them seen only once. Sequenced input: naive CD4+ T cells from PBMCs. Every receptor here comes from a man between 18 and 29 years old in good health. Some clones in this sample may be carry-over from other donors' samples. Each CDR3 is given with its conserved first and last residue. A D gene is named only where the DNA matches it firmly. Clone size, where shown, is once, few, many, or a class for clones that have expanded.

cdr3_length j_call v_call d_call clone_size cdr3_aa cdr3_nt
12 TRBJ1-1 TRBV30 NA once CAWSRANTEAFF TGTGCCTGGAGTAGGGCGAACACTGAAGCTTTCTTT
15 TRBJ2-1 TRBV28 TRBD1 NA CASRSGGQVLGEQFF TGTGCCAGCAGATCAGGGGGACAGGTCTTGGGTGAGCAGTTCTTC
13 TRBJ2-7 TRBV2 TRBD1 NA CASITGEDREQYF TGTGCCAGCATCACAGGGGAAGATCGCGAGCAGTACTTC
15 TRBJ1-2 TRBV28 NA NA CASSPGGEGARGYTF TGTGCCAGCAGTCCCGGGGGAGAGGGCGCCCGTGGCTACACCTTC
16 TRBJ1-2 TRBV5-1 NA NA CASSKQSTNTNYGYTF TGCGCCAGCAGCAAACAGAGCACGAATACTAACTATGGCTACACCTTC
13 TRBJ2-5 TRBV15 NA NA CATSRDLQETQYF TGTGCCACCAGCAGGGACCTACAAGAGACCCAGTACTTC
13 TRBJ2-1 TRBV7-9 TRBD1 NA CASSGQGANEQFF TGTGCCAGCTCCGGACAGGGGGCCAATGAGCAGTTCTTC
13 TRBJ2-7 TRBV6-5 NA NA CASSYSQGREQYF TGTGCCAGCAGTTACTCGCAGGGACGCGAGCAGTACTTC
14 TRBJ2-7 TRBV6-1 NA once CASSESRDGYEQYF TGTGCCAGCAGTGAAAGCAGGGATGGCTACGAGCAGTACTTC
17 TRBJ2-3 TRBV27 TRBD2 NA CASSDQGRGRSGDTQYF TGTGCCAGCAGTGACCAGGGTCGCGGGAGATCGGGAGATACGCAGTATTTT
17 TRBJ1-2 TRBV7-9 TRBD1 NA CASSLATGTARNYGYTF TGTGCCAGCAGCTTAGCTACCGGGACAGCGAGAAACTATGGCTACACCTTC
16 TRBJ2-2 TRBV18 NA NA CASSQAGASYTGELFF TGTGCCAGCTCACAGGCCGGGGCCAGCTACACCGGGGAGCTGTTTTTT
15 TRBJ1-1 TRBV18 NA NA CASSQVTGMNTEAFF TGTGCCAGCTCACAAGTGACAGGAATGAACACTGAAGCTTTCTTT
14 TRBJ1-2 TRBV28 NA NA CASSPWGTDYGYTF TGTGCCAGCAGCCCCTGGGGGACTGACTATGGCTACACCTTC
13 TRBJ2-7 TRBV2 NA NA CASNSAGLGEQYF TGTGCCAGCAACTCGGCAGGTTTGGGAGAGCAGTACTTC
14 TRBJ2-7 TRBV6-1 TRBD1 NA CASSPRDRGNEQYF TGTGCCAGCAGCCCCCGGGACAGGGGTAACGAGCAGTACTTC
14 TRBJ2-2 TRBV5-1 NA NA CASSLEATTGELFF TGCGCCAGCAGCTTGGAGGCCACCACCGGGGAGCTGTTTTTT
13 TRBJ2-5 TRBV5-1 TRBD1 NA CASSPGQGETQYF TGCGCCAGCAGCCCAGGACAGGGAGAGACCCAGTACTTC
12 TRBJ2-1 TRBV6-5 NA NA CASSTPQGLSFF TGTGCCAGCAGCACCCCCCAGGGCCTCTCGTTCTTC
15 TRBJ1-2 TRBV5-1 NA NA CASSRETSFNYGYTF TGCGCCAGCAGCCGGGAAACATCCTTTAACTATGGCTACACCTTC
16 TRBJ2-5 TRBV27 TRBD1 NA CASSSGWGTGGETQYF TGTGCCAGCAGTTCTGGCTGGGGGACAGGGGGAGAGACCCAGTACTTC
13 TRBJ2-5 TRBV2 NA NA CASTRQVQETQYF TGTGCCAGCACAAGGCAGGTCCAAGAGACCCAGTACTTC
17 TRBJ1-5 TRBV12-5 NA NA CASGLVRGVDSNQPQHF TGTGCTAGTGGTTTGGTACGGGGGGTTGATAGCAATCAGCCCCAGCATTTT
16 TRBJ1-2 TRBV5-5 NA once CASSFQSPGLGNGYTF TGTGCCAGCAGCTTCCAATCCCCTGGCTTGGGAAATGGCTACACCTTC
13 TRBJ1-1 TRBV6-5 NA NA CASNGGVNTEAFF TGTGCCAGCAACGGGGGCGTGAACACTGAAGCTTTCTTT
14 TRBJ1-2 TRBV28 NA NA CASSAEVGLRGYTF TGTGCCAGCAGTGCCGAGGTCGGGCTAAGAGGCTACACCTTC
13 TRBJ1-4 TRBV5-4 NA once CASSLKLGEKLFF TGTGCCAGCAGCTTGAAGTTGGGGGAAAAACTGTTTTTT
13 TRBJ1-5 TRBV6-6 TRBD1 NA CASETGPNQPQHF TGTGCCAGCGAGACAGGGCCCAATCAGCCCCAGCATTTT
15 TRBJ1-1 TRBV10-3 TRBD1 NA CAIRDLRGNTSEAFF TGTGCCATCAGAGACCTCAGGGGGAATACTTCTGAAGCTTTCTTT
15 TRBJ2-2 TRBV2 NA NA CASSVGQPNTGELFF TGTGCCAGCAGTGTAGGACAGCCGAACACCGGGGAGCTGTTTTTT
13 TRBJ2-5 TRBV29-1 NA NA CSVALLRPGEQYF TGCAGCGTCGCTCTCCTAAGACCGGGGGAGCAGTACTTC
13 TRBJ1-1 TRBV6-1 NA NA CASSDGGISEAFF TGTGCCAGCAGTGATGGCGGAATCTCTGAAGCTTTCTTT
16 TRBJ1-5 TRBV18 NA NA CASSPPGKGAHQPQHF TGTGCCAGCTCACCACCGGGCAAAGGGGCCCATCAGCCCCAGCATTTT
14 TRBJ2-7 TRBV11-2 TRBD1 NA CASSPTTGAHEQYF TGTGCCAGCAGCCCTACGACAGGGGCACACGAGCAGTACTTC
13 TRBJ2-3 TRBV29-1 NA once CSVGGVLTDTQYF TGCAGCGTTGGGGGGGTTTTAACAGATACGCAGTATTTT
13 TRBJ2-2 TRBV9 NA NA CASSVRLPGELFF TGTGCCAGCAGCGTAAGGCTCCCCGGGGAGCTGTTTTTT
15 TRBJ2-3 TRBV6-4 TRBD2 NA CASSPGLAGTDTQYF TGTGCCAGCAGTCCCGGACTAGCAGGCACAGATACGCAGTATTTT